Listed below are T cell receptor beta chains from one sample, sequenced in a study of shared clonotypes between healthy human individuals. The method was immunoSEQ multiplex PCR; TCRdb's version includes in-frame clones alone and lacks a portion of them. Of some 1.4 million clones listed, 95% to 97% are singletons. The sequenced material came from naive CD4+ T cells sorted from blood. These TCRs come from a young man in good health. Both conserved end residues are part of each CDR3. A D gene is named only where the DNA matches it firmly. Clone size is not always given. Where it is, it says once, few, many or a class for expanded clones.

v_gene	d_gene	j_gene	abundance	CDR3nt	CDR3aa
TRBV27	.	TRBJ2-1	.	TGTGCCAGCAGTCAGGGTGACTCCTACAATGAGCAGTTCTTC	CASSQGDSYNEQFF
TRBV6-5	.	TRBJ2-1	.	TGTGCCAGCAGTCAACCAACGGGAGCCTACAATGAGCAGTTCTTC	CASSQPTGAYNEQFF
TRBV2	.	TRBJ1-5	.	TGTGCCAGCAGTGAAGACAGAGGGCACTATCAGCCCCAGCATTTT	CASSEDRGHYQPQHF
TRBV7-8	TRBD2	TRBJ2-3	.	TGTGCCAGCAGCTTCTCTCCGGGAGGGAATACAGATACGCAGTATTTT	CASSFSPGGNTDTQYF
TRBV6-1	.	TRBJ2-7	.	TGTGCCAGCAGTGAAGGCGGCTCTACCTACGAGCAGTACTTC	CASSEGGSTYEQYF
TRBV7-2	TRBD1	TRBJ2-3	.	TGTGCCAGCAGCTTAGCCCTGGGACAGGGAACAGATACGCAGTATTTT	CASSLALGQGTDTQYF
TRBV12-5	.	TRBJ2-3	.	TGTGCTAGTGGTTTGGCAGGGGGGATTCGGACAGATACGCAGTATTTT	CASGLAGGIRTDTQYF
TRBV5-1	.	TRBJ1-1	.	TGCGCCAGCAGCGTCCGGAACCTCAGGTCGAGCACTGAAGCTTTCTTT	CASSVRNLRSSTEAFF
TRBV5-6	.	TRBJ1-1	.	TGTGCCAGCAGGGCTCCGACGCGGTGGGAAGTCACGAACACTGAAGCTTTCTTT	CASRAPTRWEVTNTEAFF
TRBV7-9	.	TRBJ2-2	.	TGTGCCAGCAGCTTCATCGGCGGGGAGCTGTTTTTT	CASSFIGGELFF
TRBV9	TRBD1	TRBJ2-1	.	TGTGCCAGCAGCGTAACAGGGGACCAATACAATGAGCAGTTCTTC	CASSVTGDQYNEQFF
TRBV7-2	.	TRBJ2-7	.	TGTGCCAGCAGCCCCCGACCCGGGCAGGCCTACGAGCAGTACTTC	CASSPRPGQAYEQYF
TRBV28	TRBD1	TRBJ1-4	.	TGTGCCAGCCGAAATCAGGGGGCCACTAATGAAAAACTGTTTTTT	CASRNQGATNEKLFF
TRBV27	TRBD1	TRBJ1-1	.	TGTGCCAGTCAAGGACAGGGAAGAACTGAAGCTTTCTTT	CASQGQGRTEAFF
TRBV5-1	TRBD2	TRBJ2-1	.	TGCGCCAGCAGCTTGGGTCTTTCTAGCGGGGCCGCCTACAATGAGCAGTTCTTC	CASSLGLSSGAAYNEQFF
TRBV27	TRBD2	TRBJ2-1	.	TGTGCCAGCAGTTTTCTAGCGGGAAGCTACAATGAGCAGTTCTTC	CASSFLAGSYNEQFF
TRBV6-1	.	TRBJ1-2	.	TGTGCCACCTTAGTTAATTGGGGAAACTATGGCTACACCTTC	CATLVNWGNYGYTF
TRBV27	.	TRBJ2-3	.	TGTGCCAGCAGTTTTAGGGGCCAAGGGCAGTATTTT	CASSFRGQGQYF
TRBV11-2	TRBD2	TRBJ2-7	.	TGTGCCAGCAGCGTCGTTAATGCGGGAGGGCTTTCCTACGAGCAGTACTTC	CASSVVNAGGLSYEQYF
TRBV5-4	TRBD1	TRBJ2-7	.	TGTGCCAGCAGCCGACGGGACAGGGGACGCTTTGGGCAGTACTTC	CASSRRDRGRFGQYF
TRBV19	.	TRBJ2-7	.	TGTGCCAGTAGTATTCGGGCACCTTCCTACGAGCAGTACTTC	CASSIRAPSYEQYF
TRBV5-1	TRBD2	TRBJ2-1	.	TGCGCCAGCAGCTCCCTAGCGGGAGGGCCGAGCTCCTACAATGAGCAGTTCTTC	CASSSLAGGPSSYNEQFF
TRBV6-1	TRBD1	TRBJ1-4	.	TGTGCCAGCAGGGAGACAGGGAGGGATGAAAAACTGTTTTTT	CASRETGRDEKLFF
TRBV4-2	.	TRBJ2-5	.	TGTGCCAGCAGCCAAGGACTGGGGCTGGAGACCCAGTACTTC	CASSQGLGLETQYF
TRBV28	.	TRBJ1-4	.	TGTGCCAGCAGTTTAATAGTCCGGGAAAAACTGTTTTTT	CASSLIVREKLFF
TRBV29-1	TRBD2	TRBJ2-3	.	TGCAGCGTGGTCCCCGGGACTATGCAGTATTTT	CSVVPGTMQYF
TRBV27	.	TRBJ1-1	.	TGTGCCAGCAGTTTATCGTCCCGGGCAAAGAACACTGAAGCTTTCTTT	CASSLSSRAKNTEAFF
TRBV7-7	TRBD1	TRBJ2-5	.	TGTGCCAGCAGCACCGGGACAGCGCAAGAGACCCAGTACTTC	CASSTGTAQETQYF
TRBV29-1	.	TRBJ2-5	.	TGCAGCGTTGAAAAGGCGGTTGTAGAGACCCAGTACTTC	CSVEKAVVETQYF
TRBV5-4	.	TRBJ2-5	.	TGTGCCAGCAGCCCGGGACCCCAGGAGGAGACCCAGTACTTC	CASSPGPQEETQYF
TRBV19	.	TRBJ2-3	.	TGTGCCAGTACGGCGGGACTTATCACAGATACGCAGTATTTT	CASTAGLITDTQYF
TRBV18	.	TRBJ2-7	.	TGTGCCAGCTCACCAACAGGGTTCTACGAGCAGTACTTC	CASSPTGFYEQYF
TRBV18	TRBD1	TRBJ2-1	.	TGTGCCAGCTCACCCGGGACAGAGTACAATGAGCAGTTCTTC	CASSPGTEYNEQFF
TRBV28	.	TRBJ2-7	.	TGTGCCAGCAGTCAATGGACTATCGGTCCTACCTACGAGCAGTACTTC	CASSQWTIGPTYEQYF
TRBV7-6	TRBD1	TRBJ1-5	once	TGTGCCAGCAGCCCCCGGGACAGGGATTATATAGGCAATCAGCCCCAGCATTTT	CASSPRDRDYIGNQPQHF
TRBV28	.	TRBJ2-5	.	TGTGCCAGCAGTACAGACAGGAAGGGGGAGACCCAGTACTTC	CASSTDRKGETQYF
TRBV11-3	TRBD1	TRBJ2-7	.	TGTGCCAGCAGCAAACAGGGGGGTTACGAGCAGTACTTC	CASSKQGGYEQYF
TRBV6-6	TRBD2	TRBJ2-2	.	TGTGCCTCGGGTGAGGGAGGGTATGCCGGGGAGCTGTTTTTT	CASGEGGYAGELFF
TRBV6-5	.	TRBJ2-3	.	TGTGCCAGCAGCTTCAGGGCTATTGGCACAGATACGCAGTATTTT	CASSFRAIGTDTQYF
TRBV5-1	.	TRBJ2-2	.	TGCGCCAGCAGCTTGGCGACAGCGGACACCGGGGAGCTGTTTTTT	CASSLATADTGELFF
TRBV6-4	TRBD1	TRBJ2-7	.	TGTGCCAGCAGTGACTCGAAGGGACAGCAATCCTACGAGCAGTACTTC	CASSDSKGQQSYEQYF
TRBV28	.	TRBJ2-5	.	TGTGCCAGCAGTCGCACTATGGCTGGAGAGACCCAGTACTTC	CASSRTMAGETQYF
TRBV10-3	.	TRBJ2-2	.	TGTGCCATCAGTGATCGGGTTCAGGGGAGCACCGGGGAGCTGTTTTTT	CAISDRVQGSTGELFF
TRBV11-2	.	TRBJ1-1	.	TGTGCCAGCAGCCCGATTACTGAAGCTTTCTTT	CASSPITEAFF
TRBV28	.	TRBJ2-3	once	TGTGCCAGCAGTTTCCCGGATGGCACAGATACGCAGTATTTT	CASSFPDGTDTQYF
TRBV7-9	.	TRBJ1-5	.	TGTGCCAGCAGCTCGTCAGGGGATCGGCAGCCCCAGCATTTT	CASSSSGDRQPQHF
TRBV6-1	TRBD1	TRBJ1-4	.	TGTGCCAGCAGTGAAAGGGACAGGAATGAAAAACTGTTTTTT	CASSERDRNEKLFF
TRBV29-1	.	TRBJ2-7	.	TGCAGCGCTACGGGCCGAAACTACGAGCAGTACTTC	CSATGRNYEQYF
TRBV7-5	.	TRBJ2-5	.	TGTGCCAGAAGCTTAACGTCGACTAGCGCCCAAGAGACCCAGTACTTC	CARSLTSTSAQETQYF
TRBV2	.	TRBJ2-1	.	TGTGCCAGCAGTGATTTATCGGGTACTTACAATGAGCAGTTCTTC	CASSDLSGTYNEQFF
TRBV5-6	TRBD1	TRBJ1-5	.	TGTGCCAGCAGCTTATTCACAGGGGCCGGGAATCAGCCCCAGCATTTT	CASSLFTGAGNQPQHF
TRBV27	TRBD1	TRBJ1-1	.	TGTGCCAGCAGTAGACTCAGGCAGGGGGTGGGCAACACTGAAGCTTTCTTT	CASSRLRQGVGNTEAFF
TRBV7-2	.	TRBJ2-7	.	TGTGCCAGCAGCTTAGATCTCTCCTACGAGCAGTACTTC	CASSLDLSYEQYF
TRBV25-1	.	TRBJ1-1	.	TGTGCCAGCAACGATCCGGGGGGGAGCACTGAAGCTTTCTTT	CASNDPGGSTEAFF
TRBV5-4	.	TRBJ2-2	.	TGTGCCAGCAGCTTCCAGGGTCGTACCGGGGAGCTGTTTTTT	CASSFQGRTGELFF
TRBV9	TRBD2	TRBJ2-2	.	TGTGCCAGCAGCGTAACCAGGACTAGCGGGAGTGCCGGGGAGCTGTTTTTT	CASSVTRTSGSAGELFF
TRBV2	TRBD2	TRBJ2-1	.	TGTGCCAGCAGGACACTAGCGGGAGGTAGTGAGCAGTTCTTC	CASRTLAGGSEQFF
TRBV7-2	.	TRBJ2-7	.	TGTGCCAGCAGCTTCGGACTCGCGGAGCAGTACTTC	CASSFGLAEQYF
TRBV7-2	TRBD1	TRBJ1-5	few	TGTGCCAGCAGTAGGGACAGGGTTAGCAATCAGCCCCAGCATTTT	CASSRDRVSNQPQHF
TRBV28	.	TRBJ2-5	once	TGTGCCAGCAGGGGGGGCGAATCGACGGAGACCCAGTACTTC	CASRGGESTETQYF